This T cell receptor (beta chain) was identified in a study of cytomegalovirus exposure and HLA in healthy donors. Study results and caveats: Some V segments, including TRBV6-2 and TRBV6-3, were excluded as indistinguishable.

V lost 0 bases, J lost 6 bases, and 9 bases stayed unmatched. Per the germline V gene, CDR1 is SEHNR and CDR2 is FQNEAQ (reference sequence). CDR3 length: 17 residues. PCR employed 60 Vbeta and 13 Jbeta primers. Original data processing: It was a later analysis that counted tens of millions of unique TCR beta chains, of which approximately 11 million were shared. Profiling relied on immunoSEQ multiplex PCR, and the TCRdb table lists in-frame clones only, not all of them. V, J and clone size are those of that table, while D and trimming were read from the DNA. Of 150,000 to 200,000 clones listed, about 88% were seen once; the top ten hold around 1.5%. Regarding this clone: Its antigen remains unknown.

Sequences were obtained from PBMCs. The TCR was taken from a woman aged 18-29 years in good health and CMV-seronegative. The rearrangement uses TRBV7-9 and TRBJ2-1, with 9 bases lining up with TRBD1. The DNA of the CDR3 is TGTGCCAGCAGCTTAGCGAGGGACAGGGAAGTTGTCAATGAGCAGTTCTTC. This translates into CASSLARDREVVNEQFF.